This TCR beta chain was sequenced for a study of blood T cell repertoires in COVID-19. Study background: COVID-19 samples collected from the United States, Italy and Spain covered acute and convalescent phases.

Clones were read by immunoSEQ multiplex PCR, and TCRdb kept only the in-frame ones, dropping some. This sample has over 30,000 clones; over 70% occur once, and the top ten carry roughly a tenth. Sequences were obtained from peripheral blood. This TCR derives from a human donor in a cohort sampled during active COVID-19.

This chain's CDR3 is CASSLAGPGNTIYF. The CDR3 DNA sequence: TGTGCCAGCAGCTTAGCCGGTCCTGGAAACACCATATATTTT. This chain connects TRBV7-2 to TRBJ1-3; D uncertain. CDR1 and CDR2 (germline): SGHTA, FQGNSA. This CDR3 is built from 14 residues. V gave up 0 bases and J gave up 2 bases, with 5 bases separating them. Combining the CDR3 with reference TRBV7-2 and TRBJ1-3 gives the whole variable domain GAGVSQSPSNKVTEKGKDVELRCDPISGHTALYWYRQSLGQGLEFLIYFQGNSAPDKSGLPSDRFSAERTGGSVSTLTIQRTQQEDSAVYLCASSLAGPGNTIYFGEGSWLTVV.